The 25 T cell receptor beta chains in this list originate from one sample, sequenced in a study of blood T cells in healthy people across ages. Combining a sample-barcoded 5' primer with a J-beta primer mix, a second PCR ran for about 7 to 12 cycles. TCRdb re-derived calls from the 5' RACE reads in MiXCR, one entry per CDR3 protein. The data hold 1,800,000 or so distinct CDR3 sequences, with about two fifths observed a single time. Sequencing used blood. All receptors come from a human donor in good health.

The chain has TRBV7-9 and TRBJ2-5; tentatively, D is TRBD2 (6 bases). CDR1 SEHNR and CDR2 FQNEAQ come from the germline V gene (reference sequence). The CDR3 extends over 15 amino acids. The V gene lost 5 bases and the J gene lost 5 bases, with 18 bases spanning the gap. CDR3 sequence reads: CASSGRGSNGETQYF. CDR3 sequence (DNA): TGTGCCAGCAGCGGGCGGGGCAGCAATGGGGAGACCCAGTACTTC.

This clonotype was seen repeatedly, ten times or more. This chain joins TRBV5-6 and TRBJ2-1; no definite D call. Germline V gives CDR1 SGHDT, CDR2 YYEEEE. The length of the CDR3 is 12 residues. V gave up 0 bases and J gave up 9 bases, with 7 bases separating them. CDR3 region: CASSLVNLEQFF. CDR3 nucleotide sequence: TGTGCCAGCAGCTTGGTTAACCTTGAGCAGTTCTTC.

This clonotype was counted ten times or more. The junction departs from germline at one end; a sequencing error may be responsible. The chain links TRBV3-1 to TRBJ2-7; D not certain. The CDR3 is 14 residues long. CDR1 and CDR2 from the germline V gene are LGHDT and YNNKEL (reference sequence). CDR3 sequence (DNA): TGCGCCAGCAGCCAAGGGCTAAACTCCTACGAGCAGTACTTC. It encodes CASSQGLNSYEQYF.

This clonotype appeared a few times. The genes are TRBV12-3 or TRBV12-4 and TRBJ1-2; tentative D call: TRBD1 (6 bases). This CDR3 contains 12 residues. V was shortened by 1 base and J by 9 bases, with 9 bases between the two germline ends. CDR3: CASSLGGDSYTF. DNA of the CDR3: TGTGCCAGCAGTTTAGGGGGGGACAGCTACACCTTC.

The chain employs TRBV7-9 and TRBJ1-1; D is possibly TRBD1 (6 bases). V was clipped by 4 bases and J by 0 bases, with 9 bases between them. The CDR3 is 14 residues long. CDR1 and CDR2 (germline): SEHNR, FQNEAQ (reference sequence). In nucleotides, the CDR3 is TGTGCCAGCAGCTCCAGGGACATGAACACTGAAGCTTTCTTT. It codes for CASSSRDMNTEAFF.

The chain couples TRBV5-1 to TRBJ2-5, with a weak D call TRBD2 (5 bases). The J call may be in error: the DNA end matches TRBJ2-7 better. The CDR3 has 15 residues. Germline V lookup: CDR1 SGHRS, CDR2 YFSETQ. CDR3 coding DNA: TGCGCCAGCAGCTTGGGGCTACGGGGTATCTACGAGCAGTACTTC. It yields the protein CASSLGLRGIYEQYF.

This clonotype came up once. CDR3 DNA sequence: TGCAGTGCTAGAGACTCGTGGGCTGATAGCAATCAGCCCCAGCATTTT. Residues: CSARDSWADSNQPQHF. The chain links TRBV20-1 to TRBJ1-5; D is unclear. The CDR3 contains 16 residues. In germline, CDR1 is DFQATT, CDR2 SNEGSKA (reference sequence). V lost 0 bases, J lost 0 bases, and 12 bases lay in between.

The gene calls are TRBV6-2 or TRBV6-3 and TRBJ2-4; D gene unclear. There are 12 residues in the CDR3. V was pared by 6 bases and J by 13 bases, with 16 bases between. Germline CDR1 reads MNHEY; CDR2 reads SVGEGT. CDR3 DNA sequence: TGTGCCAGCAGCTACCGGTACGACAAGCAGTACTTC. It translates to CASSYRYDKQYF.

This chain connects TRBV14 to TRBJ1-1; tentatively, D is TRBD1 (5 bases). CDR3 size: 15 residues. V lost 3 bases, J lost 4 bases, and 15 bases lay in between. Germline V gives CDR1 SGHDN, CDR2 FVKESK. The CDR3 DNA is TGTGCCAGCAGCCATACGGCAGGGACTAGCACTGAAGCTTTCTTT. Its protein product is CASSHTAGTSTEAFF.

The chain recombines TRBV20-1 with TRBJ2-7; D is perhaps TRBD1 (6 bases). V was pared by 2 bases and J by 0 bases, with 26 bases between. The CDR3 is 19 residues long. Germline values: CDR1 DFQATT, CDR2 SNEGSKA (reference sequence). The CDR3 coding sequence is TGCAGTGCTAGACTCCCGGGACCACGGCAGGGGATGGGCTCCTACGAGCAGTACTTC. This codes for CSARLPGPRQGMGSYEQYF.

The chain joins TRBV29-1 to TRBJ1-2; D is uncertain. The CDR3 loop spans 13 amino acids. Trimming left V 2 bases short and J 0 bases short, with 7 bases between. Germline V CDR1 and CDR2: SQVTM, ANQGSEA. In nucleotides, the CDR3 is TGCAGCGTTGAAAACGGAACTAACTATGGCTACACCTTC. This sequence encodes CSVENGTNYGYTF.

This chain connects TRBV5-1 to TRBJ1-5; D uncertain. The germline CDR1 and CDR2 sequences are SGHRS and YFSETQ. This CDR3 comprises 15 residues. V lost 5 bases to trimming and J lost 5 bases, with 17 bases between them. CDR3 in amino acids: CASRQGSLDHQPQHF. Written as DNA, the CDR3 is TGCGCCAGCAGGCAAGGGAGTTTGGATCATCAGCCCCAGCATTTT.

This clonotype was seen only a few times. The V and J genes are TRBV2 and TRBJ1-4; 7 positions agree with TRBD1. This CDR3 has 14 residues. Germline loops: CDR1 SNHLY, CDR2 FYNNEI. The ends lost 10 bases at V and 6 bases at J; junction bases unmatched: 11. The CDR3 region is CATYYRGGDEKLFF. In DNA, the CDR3 is TGTGCCACCTACTACAGGGGAGGGGATGAAAAACTGTTTTTT.

The chain has TRBV7-3 and TRBJ2-7; D is undetermined. Germline V CDR1 and CDR2: SGHTA, FQGTGA. The CDR3 has 15 amino acids. With 1 base removed from V and 3 bases from J, the gap between germline ends came to 13 bases. CDR3 amino acids: CASSLSLGPFYEQYF. The CDR3 bases are TGTGCCAGCAGCTTAAGCCTGGGCCCCTTCTACGAGCAGTACTTC.

CDR3 protein: CASSSPPFPDEQFF. The CDR3 bases are TGTGCCAGCAGTTCTCCCCCATTCCCAGATGAGCAGTTCTTC. The gene calls are TRBV12-3 or TRBV12-4 and TRBJ2-1, with no clear D. The CDR3 spans 14 residues. The germline V and J ends were trimmed by 4 bases and 8 bases, with 15 bases remaining between them.

The chain has TRBV12-5 and TRBJ2-7, with 12 bases lining up with TRBD1. The V segment lost 6 bases and the J segment 3 bases; nucleotides outside the gene matches: 12. Germline V gene sequence: CDR1 LGHNT, CDR2 FRNRAP. This CDR3 is 17 amino acids long. The CDR3, as DNA: TGTGCTAGTGGCCCCGGGACAGGGGGCTCATGGTTCTACGAGCAGTACTTC. Its translation: CASGPGTGGSWFYEQYF. The full variable domain, with the rest looked up from reference TRBV12-5 and TRBJ2-7, is DARVTQTPRHKVTEMGQEVTMRCQPILGHNTVFWYRQTMMQGLELLAYFRNRAPLDDSGMPKDRFSAEMPDATLATLKIQPSEPRDSAVYFCASGPGTGGSWFYEQYFGPGTRLTVT.

This clonotype was detected many times. The CDR3 region has the DNA TGCAGCGTTGAGGCGCACTCCTACAATGAGCAGTTCTTC. This translates into CSVEAHSYNEQFF. The V gene is TRBV29-1, the J gene TRBJ2-1; D uncertain. This CDR3 region has 13 residues. The V and J ends lost 3 bases and 0 bases respectively, with 6 bases between them. Germline CDR1 is SQVTM and CDR2 is ANQGSEA.

J is TRBJ2-5 and V is TRBV20-1; 11 bases are shared with TRBD1. Unmatched junction bases numbered 5, after V lost 0 bases and J lost 2 bases. Germline-derived CDR1 and CDR2 are DFQATT and SNEGSKA (reference sequence). The CDR3 consists of 16 residues. CDR3 amino acids: CSARDRGQGVQETQYF. The CDR3 DNA is TGCAGTGCTAGAGATAGGGGACAGGGGGTTCAAGAGACCCAGTACTTC.

This clonotype was counted ten times or more. This chain connects TRBV20-1 to TRBJ2-1; D unclear. CDR1 is DFQATT and CDR2 is SNEGSKA in the germline V gene (reference sequence). V gave up 1 base and J gave up 6 bases, with 13 bases separating them. This CDR3 is built from 14 residues. In DNA form, the CDR3 reads TGCAGTGCTAGAGGAGGTGGTTTTTCCAATGAGCAGTTCTTC. Amino acids: CSARGGGFSNEQFF.

The table lists this clonotype with many counts. One junction end disagrees with the germline gene, perhaps due to a read error. The genes are TRBV4-3 and TRBJ2-3; a possible D gene is TRBD2 (6 bases). This CDR3 region has 15 residues. Germline CDR1 and CDR2: LGHNA and YSLEER. The CDR3 DNA follows: TGTGCCAGCAGCTTGGAGCGCGGGGGCACAGATACGCAGTATTTT. This codes for CASSLERGGTDTQYF.

This chain joins TRBV18 and TRBJ1-4; D is unclear. The germline V gene has CDR1 KGHSH and CDR2 LQKENI. The CDR3 extends over 12 amino acids. Trimming removed 4 bases from V and 15 bases from J, with 15 bases in between. CDR3 protein: CASSQRAETVFF. CDR3 DNA sequence: TGTGCCAGCTCACAGAGGGCAGAAACGGTGTTTTTT.

The V call is TRBV5-1, the J call TRBJ2-1, with TRBD1 matching over 9 bases. Looked up from germline, CDR1 is SGHRS and CDR2 is YFSETQ. V dropped 2 bases and J dropped 7; count of bases not matched to a gene: 10. This CDR3 region has 16 residues. DNA of the CDR3: TGCGCCAGCAGCTTCTCATCGGGGACAGGGATGAATGAGCAGTTCTTC. As protein: CASSFSSGTGMNEQFF.

This chain uses TRBV12-3 or TRBV12-4 with TRBJ1-4; the D is unclear. Trimming left V 6 bases short and J 6 bases short, with 20 bases between. CDR3 length: 16 amino acids. CDR3 DNA sequence: TGTGCCAGCAGCCAAGACCGAGGGATGGCGGATGAAAAACTGTTTTTT. Its protein product is CASSQDRGMADEKLFF.

This rearrangement joins TRBV2 to TRBJ1-1, with a tentative D call TRBD1 (5 bases). Germline V lookup: CDR1 SNHLY, CDR2 FYNNEI. The CDR3 length is 14 residues. Trimming left V 6 bases short and J 5 bases short, with 16 bases between. In DNA, the CDR3 is TGTGCCAGCAGGAGGGACGGAGGTCGGACTGAAGCTTTCTTT. Translated: CASRRDGGRTEAFF.

This clonotype was counted between two and nine times. The V call is TRBV28, the J call TRBJ1-4, with TRBD1 matching 8 bases. From germline, CDR1 is MDHEN and CDR2 SYDVKM. J gave up 11 bases and V 0 bases, and 2 bases lay outside the gene matches. CDR3 length equals 13 residues. As DNA, the CDR3 is TGTGCCAGCAGTTTATGGCCAGGGGGCAAACTGTTTTTT. Translation: CASSLWPGGKLFF.